This passage covers 10 T cell receptor beta chains from one sample sequenced in a study of T cell changes during pregnancy in multiple sclerosis. Profiling relied on immunoSEQ multiplex PCR, and the TCRdb table lists in-frame clones only, not all of them. The data show about 57,000 clones, with approximately 92% seen just once and under 0.95% held by the top ten. The sequencing here drew on CD4+ T cells from peripheral blood mononuclear cells, taken in the third trimester of pregnancy. All receptors derive from a female donor with multiple sclerosis, enrolled in a pregnancy study.

The chain links TRBV11-3 to TRBJ1-2; maybe TRBD1 (6 bases). The germline V and J ends were trimmed by 8 bases and 8 bases, with 27 bases remaining between them. Germline CDR1 is SGHNT and CDR2 is YENEEA. The CDR3 covers 16 residues. CDR3 protein: CASRPKRHPLRGGYTF. DNA for the CDR3: TGTGCCAGCCGACCTAAACGACATCCCTTAAGGGGGGGCTACACCTTC.

Notes on this clone: Other DNA variants within this sample encode the same CDR3. The chain combines TRBV29-1 with TRBJ2-5; D not resolved. The CDR3 covers 14 residues. V lost 1 base, J lost 5 bases, and 14 bases lay in between. Germline values: CDR1 SQVTM, CDR2 ANQGSEA. CDR3 sequence reads: CSVEGAYPGETQYF. CDR3 DNA sequence: TGCAGCGTTGAAGGGGCATACCCAGGTGAGACCCAGTACTTC.

V usage is TRBV4-3 and J usage is TRBJ1-6; TRBD1 matches at 10 bases. This CDR3 spans 17 amino acids. The V and J ends lost 0 bases and 8 bases, in that order; junction bases with no gene match: 7. CDR1 is LGHNA, CDR2 YSLEER, per germline. This CDR3 reads CASSQDPPGQGYSPLHF. The CDR3 nucleotides read TGCGCCAGCAGCCAAGATCCTCCGGGACAGGGGTATTCACCCCTCCACTTT.

This chain joins TRBV29-1 and TRBJ2-5, with 10 bases fitting TRBD2. CDR3 size: 16 residues. J gave up 7 bases and V 3 bases, and 14 bases lay outside the gene matches. Per germline, CDR1 SQVTM and CDR2 ANQGSEA. CDR3 in amino acids: CSVEIFASGGRGTQYF. CDR3 DNA sequence: TGCAGCGTTGAGATTTTTGCTAGCGGGGGCAGGGGGACCCAGTACTTC.

J is TRBJ2-1 and V is TRBV11-2; 9 nucleotides line up with TRBD2. From germline, CDR1 is SGHAT and CDR2 FQNNGV. The trim removed 0 bases at V and 9 bases at J, leaving 3 bases unmatched. CDR3 length: 14 residues. The CDR3 here is CASSLEGLALEQFF. CDR3 nucleotide sequence: TGTGCCAGCAGCTTAGAGGGACTAGCACTTGAGCAGTTCTTC.

The chain couples TRBV4-1 to TRBJ2-7; 8 bases are a match to TRBD2. Germline CDR1 and CDR2: MGHRA and YSYEKL. The V gene end was trimmed by 5 bases and the J gene end by 5 bases; junction bases not matched to a gene: 8. The CDR3 has 14 amino acids. The CDR3 here is CASSTSGGAHEQYF. The CDR3 DNA is TGCGCCAGCAGCACCTCGGGGGGGGCCCACGAGCAGTACTTC.

The gene calls are TRBV23-1 and TRBJ2-5; TRBD2 matches at 8 bases. TRBV23-1 is placed among ORFs of uncertain function. The CDR3 totals 13 residues. J lost 6 bases, V lost 6 bases, and 6 bases had no gene match. The CDR3 here is CASRRLARQTQYF. The CDR3 nucleotides are TGCGCCAGCAGACGACTAGCGCGTCAGACCCAGTACTTC.

The V gene is TRBV5-5, the J gene TRBJ2-7, with 8 bases that match TRBD1. Trimming took 0 bases from V and 3 from J; bases not matched to a gene: 8. The germline V gene has CDR1 SGHKS and CDR2 YYEKEE (reference sequence). This CDR3 has 16 residues. The CDR3 DNA reads as TGTGCCAGCAGCTTGGGCAGGGGACAGGTCCACTACGAGCAGTACTTC. This translates into CASSLGRGQVHYEQYF.

The chain joins TRBV1 to TRBJ2-7; TRBD1, the table's D call, was not compared with the DNA. TRBV1 corresponds to a pseudogene. The CDR3 is 14 amino acids. The CDR3 nucleotides are TGCACCAGCCCGGGCGGACAGGGGGGCTACGAGCAGTACTTC. Translation: CTSPGGQGGYEQYF.

V gene TRBV9 combines with J gene TRBJ2-7; perhaps TRBD2 as D (6 bases). The V gene lost 4 bases and the J gene lost 0 bases, with 11 bases spanning the gap. The germline CDR1 and CDR2 sequences are SGDLS and YYNGEE. The CDR3 is made up of 14 amino acids. Here the CDR3 DNA reads TGTGCCAGCAGCACCGGCGGGGTCTCCTACGAGCAGTACTTC. Translating it yields CASSTGGVSYEQYF.